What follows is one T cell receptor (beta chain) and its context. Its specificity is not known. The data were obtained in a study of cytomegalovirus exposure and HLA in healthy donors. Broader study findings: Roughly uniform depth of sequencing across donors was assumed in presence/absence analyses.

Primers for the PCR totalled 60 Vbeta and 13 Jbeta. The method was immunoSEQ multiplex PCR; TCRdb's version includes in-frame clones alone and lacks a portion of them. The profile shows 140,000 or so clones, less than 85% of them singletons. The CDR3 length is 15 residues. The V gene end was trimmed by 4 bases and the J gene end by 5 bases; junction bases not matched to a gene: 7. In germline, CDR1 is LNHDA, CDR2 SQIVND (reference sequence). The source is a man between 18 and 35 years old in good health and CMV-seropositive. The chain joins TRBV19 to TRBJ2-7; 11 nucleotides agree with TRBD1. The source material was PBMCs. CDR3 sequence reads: CASSRTGGVFDEQYF. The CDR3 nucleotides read TGTGCCAGTAGTAGGACAGGGGGCGTCTTCGACGAGCAGTACTTC. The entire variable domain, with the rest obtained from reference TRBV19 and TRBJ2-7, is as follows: DGGITQSPKYLFRKEGQNVTLSCEQNLNHDAMYWYRQDPGQGLRLIYYSQIVNDFQKGDIAEGYSVSREKKESFPLTVTSAQKNPTAFYLCASSRTGGVFDEQYFGPGTRLTVT.